This TCR beta chain comes out of a study of memory CD4+ T cells and cytomegalovirus serostatus (dated by TCRdb to between 2018 and 2021). Study-level background: The roughly 33 healthy Belgian adults in the cohort included 9 who were CMV seropositive and approximately 24 who were CMV seronegative. CD4+ memory TCRbeta repertoires of a Belgian cohort with known cytomegalovirus serostatus were sequenced in order to replicate a published TCR-based CMV serostatus classifier. Summary of the overall study and its limitations: For CMV serostatus prediction, a median bootstrapped AUC of approximately 0.95 was reached with the original framework, and a median bootstrapped AUC of approximately 0.89 was reached with a US-trained random forest. Unlike the original study, which covered naive and memory CD4+ and CD8+ populations, the Belgian study sequenced only CD4+CD45RO+ memory cells. On the Belgian cohort, the classifier built on the original framework reached a median bootstrapped AUC of around 0.95, with a 95% CI of 0.76-1.00. Of fewer than 200 previously reported CMV-associated TCRbeta sequences, 67 appeared in the CD4+ memory repertoires, each in one to five individuals. The results were interpreted as suggesting that the CMV-associated TCR signature is mostly present in the CD4+ memory repertoire.

Single viable CD3+CD4+CD8-CD45RO+ cells were sorted as memory CD4+ T cells on a FACSAria II. To determine CMV serostatus, a Roche Elecsys assay was used that detects serum IgG against CMV pp150, pp28, p38 and p52. Following thawing, total CD4+ T cells were enriched through positive selection using CD4 magnetic microbeads. The samples came from a separate study whose specific focus was interrogating the CD4+ T cell memory repertoire. Peripheral blood mononuclear cells were isolated and cryopreserved according to standard operating procedures, and serum was kept at -80 degrees C. Staining used CD3-PerCP (BW264/56), CD4-APC (RPA-T4), CD45RO-PE (UCHT1) and CD8-Pacific Orange (3B5) antibodies, with Sytox blue excluding non-viable cells. At the junction V is shortened by 5 bases and J by 8 bases, with 18 bases in between. CDR1 and CDR2, per the germline V gene (reference sequence), are GTSNPN and SVGIG. The cysteine opens and the phenylalanine closes a CDR3 of 13 amino acids. CDR3 DNA only is kept here, 39 bases in frame from base 1.

Genomic DNA was extracted from sorted cells with the Quick-DNA Microprep Kit. Amplification of TCRbeta DNA was done with the immunoSEQ hsTCRbeta kit, following the protocol from the manufacturer. TCRbeta libraries were sequenced on an Illumina MiSeq instrument. Turning to the authors' computational methods: Once out-of-frame sequences had been removed, more than 2 million distinct TCRbeta sequences were left, which works out to an average of around 70,000 per individual. Two values were used to score each individual: the count of roughly 150 previously reported CMV-associated TCRbeta sequences and the total count of productive distinct TCRbeta sequences. A beta-binomial model was reimplemented in Python, and scikit-learn random forests with default parameters were trained on US cohort data. Classifier performance on the Belgian cohort was summarized as median AUC with percentile confidence intervals over 10,000 bootstrap iterations. TCRdb carries this immuneACCESS record with in-frame sequences only. Its versions omit some clonotypes, under half of them owing to an unresolved V gene in the studies checked, with the rest unexplained. V and J calls and clone size are given by that table; D and trimming were obtained from the DNA. The sample table lists more than 55,000 clones, about 81% of them with a count of one. The top ten clones comprise around 0.9% of the sample.

This clone was counted between two and nine times. Its antigen is still unknown. Base qualities are not at hand, and no much larger clone is one base apart. The sequenced material came from memory CD4+ T cells from blood. The origin of this receptor is an adult in good health and CMV-seronegative. The chain is encoded by TRBV30 joined to TRBJ1-2; matching of 6 bases hints at TRBD1 as the D gene. The CDR3 region: CAWGPRGTRGYTF. The nucleotide sequence is given as TGTGCCTGGGGGCCCAGGGGTACGAGAGGCTACACCTTC.